The 30 T cell receptor beta chains reported below all come from one sample, sequenced in a study of cytomegalovirus exposure and HLA in healthy donors. Repertoires were generated with immunoSEQ multiplex PCR, while TCRdb's copy carries only in-frame clones and drops some. Among about 130,000 clones listed, roughly 89% were seen once. Sequenced: PBMCs. The receptor source for this set is a woman aged 18-35 years in good health and CMV-seropositive.

The chain carries TRBV7-3 and TRBJ2-1, with 7 bases matching TRBD2. CDR1 is SGHTA, CDR2 FQGTGA, per germline. This CDR3 contains 15 residues. V lost 3 bases and J lost 8; bases outside the gene matches: 10. CDR3 protein: CASSLTGGDWDEQFF. The DNA of the CDR3 is TGTGCCAGCAGCTTGACGGGGGGAGACTGGGATGAGCAGTTCTTC.

A word on this clone: This same CDR3 is encoded by further DNA sequences in the sample. V and J are TRBV27 and TRBJ1-5, with 7 bases fitting TRBD1. The CDR3 length is 16 residues. From germline, CDR1 is MNHEY and CDR2 SMNVEV (reference sequence). Trimming at V came to 0 bases and at J to 6 bases, leaving 8 bases not matched to a gene. The CDR3 region is CASSLSPTGVGQPQHF. The CDR3 bases are TGTGCCAGCAGTTTATCCCCAACAGGGGTGGGTCAGCCCCAGCATTTT.

The rearrangement links TRBV7-8 to TRBJ2-7, with no clear D. The CDR3 covers 13 residues. Germline V gene lookup returns CDR1 SGHVS and CDR2 FQNEAQ. The ends were cut back, 2 bases at V and 0 bases at J, with 5 bases in the middle. The CDR3 loop is CASSLPPSYEQYF. The CDR3 coding sequence is TGTGCCAGCAGCTTACCTCCCTCCTACGAGCAGTACTTC.

The rearrangement joins TRBV23-1 to TRBJ1-1; D uncertain. TRBV23-1 is an open reading frame, and its role is uncertain. V was shortened by 4 bases and J by 5 bases, with 14 bases between the two germline ends. The CDR3 spans 14 residues. For the CDR3, the DNA is TGCGCCAGCAGTCCGTTTCCGACGGGGACTGAAGCTTTCTTT. Residues: CASSPFPTGTEAFF.

V and J are TRBV7-9 and TRBJ1-1; D gene ambiguous. Trimming removed 7 bases at V and 1 base at J, with 19 bases between. The CDR3 totals 16 residues. Per germline, CDR1 SEHNR and CDR2 FQNEAQ (reference sequence). Written as DNA, the CDR3 is TGTGCCAGCACCGTTTTAGTCCGAGACAAGAACACTGAAGCTTTCTTT. Protein: CASTVLVRDKNTEAFF.

The chain has TRBV15 and TRBJ1-4, with 8 bases identical to TRBD1. Germline V gene lookup returns CDR1 LNHNV and CDR2 YYDKDF (reference sequence). Trimming at V came to 2 bases and at J to 8 bases, leaving 7 bases not matched to a gene. The CDR3 has 15 residues. The CDR3 DNA reads as TGTGCCACCAGCAGACCTGGACAGGGTTACGAAAAACTGTTTTTT. Protein: CATSRPGQGYEKLFF.

The rearrangement links TRBV7-2 to TRBJ2-7, with 14 bases fitting TRBD2. The junction had 7 bases not matched to a gene; V was cut back by 5 bases and J by 7 bases. Germline V lookup: CDR1 SGHTA, CDR2 FQGNSA. The CDR3 consists of 15 residues. The DNA for the CDR3 is TGTGCCAGCAGCCTTAGACTAGCGGGGGGGCTAGAGCAGTACTTC. Its protein is CASSLRLAGGLEQYF.

For the CDR3, the DNA is TGTGCCAGCAGCTTGGAGGACACGGACACTGAAGCTTTCTTT. Protein product: CASSLEDTDTEAFF. This sequence joins TRBV5-4 and TRBJ1-1; D possibly corresponds to TRBD1 (5 bases). The V end lost 0 bases, the J end lost 3 bases, and 9 bases lay between the germline ends. The CDR3 runs 14 residues. The germline V gene encodes CDR1 SGHNT and CDR2 YYREEE (reference sequence).

This clone was detected only once. The CDR3 protein is CASRHRNTEAFF. The CDR3 nucleotides are TGTGCCAGCAGACACAGAAACACTGAAGCTTTCTTT. The chain is built from TRBV6-5 and TRBJ1-1; D not resolved. Germline V lookup: CDR1 MNHEY, CDR2 SVGAGI. Deletions cut 6 bases from V and 2 bases from J, with 7 bases between. This CDR3 region has 12 residues.

This clone occurred once. V is TRBV5-4 and J is TRBJ2-3; 13 positions agree with TRBD2. This CDR3 has 15 amino acids. V dropped 1 base and J dropped 4; count of bases not matched to a gene: 0. Germline lookup yields CDR1 SGHNT and CDR2 YYREEE (reference sequence). The CDR3 reads CASSLTSGGADTQYF. CDR3 bases: TGTGCCAGCAGCTTGACTAGCGGGGGGGCAGATACGCAGTATTTT.

This clone was seen more than once but under ten times. Here the CDR3 reads CASSPGQGGNQPQHF. CDR3 nucleotide sequence: TGTGCCAGCAGCCCGGGACAGGGAGGCAATCAGCCCCAGCATTTT. The chain combines TRBV11-3 with TRBJ1-5; the match to TRBD1 covers 9 bases. V shed 5 bases, J shed 2 bases, and the junction held 4 bases outside the gene matches. This CDR3 comprises 15 residues. Germline V gene sequence: CDR1 SGHNT, CDR2 YENEEA.

As regards this clone: The junction does not match germline at one end; this may be a read error. The genes are TRBV18 and TRBJ1-2; 8 bases match TRBD1. The CDR3 has 13 amino acids. CDR1 KGHSH and CDR2 LQKENI come from the germline V gene. The CDR3 region has the DNA TGTGCCAGCTCACCCGGGACAGGACCTTCATATAGCTTC. Translation gives CASSPGTGPSYSF.

The chain couples TRBV6-1 to TRBJ1-2; a weak D match, TRBD1 (5 bases). The germline V and J ends were trimmed by 5 bases and 11 bases, with 12 bases remaining between them. Germline lookup yields CDR1 MNHNS and CDR2 SASEGT. CDR3 length: 11 residues. As DNA, the CDR3 is TGTGCCAGCAGTTCTGGGGCGAGTTACACCTTC. Amino acid sequence: CASSSGASYTF.

The J gene is TRBJ2-1, the V gene TRBV6-4; 16 nucleotides align to TRBD2. The CDR3 is made up of 17 amino acids. Germline CDR1 reads MRHNA; CDR2 reads SNTAGT. After removal of 7 bases from V and 6 bases from J, the junction contained 9 bases not matched to a gene. CDR3 loop: CASTPGLAGGRGNEQFF. The CDR3 DNA is TGTGCCAGCACGCCGGGACTAGCGGGGGGGCGGGGCAATGAGCAGTTCTTC.

The V and J genes are TRBV27 and TRBJ2-5; 8 bases are shared with TRBD2. The V gene's germline CDR1 is MNHEY and CDR2 SMNVEV (reference sequence). This CDR3 is 16 amino acids long. Unmatched junction bases numbered 8, after V lost 0 bases and J lost 5 bases. CDR3 protein: CASSLSFRGGGETQYF. The CDR3 bases are TGTGCCAGCAGTTTATCCTTTCGGGGGGGCGGGGAGACCCAGTACTTC.

The chain's CDR3 is CASSLYRGMNTEAFF. CDR3 in DNA: TGCGCCAGCAGCCTCTACAGGGGGATGAACACTGAAGCTTTCTTT. V and J are TRBV5-1 and TRBJ1-1; 8 bases agree with TRBD1. The V gene's germline CDR1 is SGHRS and CDR2 YFSETQ. V shed 4 bases, J shed 0 bases, and the junction held 5 bases outside the gene matches. There are 15 residues in the CDR3.

The J gene is TRBJ2-7, the V gene TRBV4-1, with 8 bases matching TRBD2. CDR1 is MGHRA, CDR2 YSYEKL, per germline. With V trimmed by 0 bases and J by 4 bases, 11 bases remained unmatched. There are 17 residues in the CDR3. In DNA, the CDR3 is TGCGCCAGCAGCCAAGACCACCCTGCGGGGGGCGGGTACGAGCAGTACTTC. Residues: CASSQDHPAGGGYEQYF.

The chain has TRBV2 and TRBJ2-3, with 12 bases fitting TRBD1. Germline values: CDR1 SNHLY, CDR2 FYNNEI. J was trimmed by 3 bases and V by 6 bases; bases with no gene match: 4. The CDR3 is 15 amino acids. The DNA for the CDR3 is TGTGCCAGCAGGGGACAGGGGGCGCGTACAGATACGCAGTATTTT. Amino acid sequence: CASRGQGARTDTQYF. The full variable domain, completed using reference TRBV2 and TRBJ2-3, is EPEVTQTPSHQVTQMGQEVILRCVPISNHLYFYWYRQILGQKVEFLVSFYNNEISEKSEIFDDQFSVERPDGSNFTLKIRSTKLEDSAMYFCASRGQGARTDTQYFGPGTRLTVL.

The V call is TRBV29-1, the J call TRBJ2-7, with TRBD1 matching 8 bases. J gave up 2 bases and V 7 bases, and 4 bases lay outside the gene matches. The germline V gene has CDR1 SQVTM and CDR2 ANQGSEA. The CDR3 is 12 amino acids. The DNA of the CDR3 is TGCAGCGCCGGGACAGGCCCCTACGAGCAGTACTTC. Translation: CSAGTGPYEQYF.

V is TRBV7-2 and J is TRBJ2-7; possibly TRBD1 for D (5 bases). This CDR3 has 16 residues. Trimming took 4 bases from V and 1 from J, leaving 17 bases between them. Germline V gives CDR1 SGHTA, CDR2 FQGNSA. In DNA, the CDR3 is TGTGCCAGCAGCTCCGTCCCAGGGATCAGTTCCTACGAGCAGTACTTC. Encoded protein: CASSSVPGISSYEQYF.

The chain couples TRBV11-2 to TRBJ1-2, with 7 bases that match TRBD1. Germline V lookup: CDR1 SGHAT, CDR2 FQNNGV. The trim removed 4 bases at V and 6 bases at J, leaving 2 bases unmatched. The CDR3 length is 12 residues. The DNA for the CDR3 is TGTGCCAGCAGCTCAACAGGGGATGGCTACACCTTC. Translation: CASSSTGDGYTF.

This clone was detected once. The chain uses TRBV9 and TRBJ1-1; no reliable D call. Germline V CDR1 and CDR2: SGDLS, YYNGEE. The CDR3 extends over 15 amino acids. Trimming removed 0 bases from V and 5 bases from J, with 14 bases in between. CDR3 residues: CASSVEDYVRTEAFF. The CDR3 DNA follows: TGTGCCAGCAGCGTAGAAGATTATGTGCGTACTGAAGCTTTCTTT.

This sequence joins TRBV5-4 and TRBJ1-4; D possibly corresponds to TRBD1 (6 bases). The germline V gene encodes CDR1 SGHNT and CDR2 YYREEE (reference sequence). Trimming took 0 bases from V and 4 from J, leaving 7 bases between them. This CDR3 has 14 residues. In DNA, the CDR3 is TGTGCCAGCAGCTTGGAGGGACATAATGAAAAACTGTTTTTT. It is translated as CASSLEGHNEKLFF. Looking up the rest from reference TRBV5-4 and TRBJ1-4 gives the full variable domain: ETGVTQSPTHLIKTRGQQVTLRCSSQSGHNTVSWYQQALGQGPQFIFQYYREEENGRGNFPPRFSGLQFPNYSSELNVNALELDDSALYLCASSLEGHNEKLFFGSGTQLSVL.

The V call is TRBV2, the J call TRBJ2-7; D remains unclear. Germline V gives CDR1 SNHLY, CDR2 FYNNEI. The germline V and J ends were trimmed by 6 bases and 4 bases, with 4 bases remaining between them. The CDR3 loop spans 10 amino acids. The CDR3 DNA reads as TGTGCCAGCAGAGCTTACGAGCAGTACTTC. Translation gives CASRAYEQYF.

This clone has a single count. The chain couples TRBV6-5 to TRBJ1-2; D is undetermined. The CDR3 length is 15 residues. Trimming took off 5 bases at V and 4 bases at J, with 17 bases between the two ends. Germline V gene sequence: CDR1 MNHEY, CDR2 SVGAGI. The CDR3 nucleotides read TGTGCCAGCAGTCCAAGCGCCGGGTCGTCCTATGGCTACACCTTC. Translation gives CASSPSAGSSYGYTF.

The J gene is TRBJ1-2, the V gene TRBV29-1; 11 bases fit TRBD1. Germline CDR1 SQVTM, CDR2 ANQGSEA. This CDR3 is built from 16 residues. The V segment lost 1 base and the J segment 3 bases; nucleotides outside the gene matches: 7. The CDR3 nucleotides are TGCAGCGTTGAAGTCCCCGGACAGGGGGCGTACTATGGCTACACCTTC. Its translation: CSVEVPGQGAYYGYTF. Combining the CDR3 with reference TRBV29-1 and TRBJ1-2 gives the whole variable domain SAVISQKPSRDICQRGTSLTIQCQVDSQVTMMFWYRQQPGQSLTLIATANQGSEATYESGFVIDKFPISRPNLTFSTLTVSNMSPEDSSIYLCSVEVPGQGAYYGYTFGSGTRLTVV.

The chain has TRBV19 and TRBJ1-5, with D unclear. Germline CDR1 and CDR2: LNHDA and SQIVND (reference sequence). The CDR3 loop spans 15 amino acids. The V end was cut by 1 base, the J end by 3 bases, with 10 bases between. The CDR3 DNA reads TGTGCCAGTAGTATAGGAGGCAGAATCAATCAGCCCCAGCATTTT. It yields the protein CASSIGGRINQPQHF.

In DNA form, the CDR3 reads TGTGCCAGCAGCTTTTCCATGCAAGAGACCCAGTACTTC. Protein product: CASSFSMQETQYF. This chain joins TRBV7-2 and TRBJ2-5; D gene ambiguous. V was shortened by 3 bases and J by 2 bases, with 7 bases between the two germline ends. Per germline, CDR1 SGHTA and CDR2 FQGNSA. There are 13 residues in the CDR3.

CDR3 sequence: CASSQERPQVPSGANVLTF. The CDR3 coding sequence is TGCGCCAGCAGCCAAGAGCGACCCCAGGTTCCCTCTGGGGCCAACGTCCTGACTTTC. The chain couples TRBV4-3 to TRBJ2-6; unclear D gene. Germline lookup yields CDR1 LGHNA and CDR2 YSLEER. With 0 bases removed from V and 0 bases from J, the gap between germline ends came to 15 bases. This CDR3 region has 19 residues.

This sequence joins TRBV9 and TRBJ2-3; 12 positions agree with TRBD2. The trim removed 4 bases at V and 1 base at J, leaving 4 bases unmatched. CDR3 length equals 16 residues. Germline CDR1 is SGDLS and CDR2 is YYNGEE. The CDR3 is CASSTRTSGGTDTQYF. The DNA for the CDR3 is TGTGCCAGCAGCACCCGGACTAGCGGGGGCACAGATACGCAGTATTTT.